This T cell receptor beta chain appears in the sequencing data of a study of shared clonotypes between healthy human individuals. This CDR3 is built from 15 residues. Germline V gene sequence: CDR1 ENHRY, CDR2 SYGVKD. The V gene lost 0 bases and the J gene lost 3 bases, with 6 bases spanning the gap. Source study methods: ImmunoSEQ only sent back junction sequences with no quality scores, so filtering was done differently. Profiling relied on immunoSEQ multiplex PCR, and the TCRdb table lists in-frame clones only, not all of them. V, J and clone size reflect that table, while D and trimming were determined from the DNA. The data contain under 2,500,000 clones, approximately 94% of them seen just once; the ten biggest clones take up approximately 0.13%. Whole-study findings and limits: When naive CD4 clonotypes were compared across a handful of donors, 5% to 5.5% were shared.

This clone was seen a single time. Its antigen is not identified. The chain links TRBV10-3 to TRBJ1-6; no definite D call. The TCR comes from a man aged 18 to 35 in good health. The specimen was naive CD4+ T cells sorted from blood. Indicated subset: CD45RA+ positively selected. CDR3 sequence: CAISESVIYNSPLHF. The CDR3 DNA sequence: TGTGCCATCAGTGAGTCGGTAATCTATAATTCACCCCTCCACTTT.